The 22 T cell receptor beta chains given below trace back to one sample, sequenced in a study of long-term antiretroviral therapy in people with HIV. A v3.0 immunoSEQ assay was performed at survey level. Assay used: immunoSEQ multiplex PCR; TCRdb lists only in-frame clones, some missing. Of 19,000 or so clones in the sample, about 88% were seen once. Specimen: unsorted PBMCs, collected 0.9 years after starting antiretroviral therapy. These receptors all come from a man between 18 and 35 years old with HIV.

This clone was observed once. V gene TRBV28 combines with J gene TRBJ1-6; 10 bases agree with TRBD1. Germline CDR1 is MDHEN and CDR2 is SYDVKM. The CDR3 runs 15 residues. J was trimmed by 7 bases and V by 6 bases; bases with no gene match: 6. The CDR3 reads CASRSPGQGNSPLHF. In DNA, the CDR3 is TGTGCCAGCAGGTCCCCGGGACAGGGGAATTCACCCCTCCACTTT. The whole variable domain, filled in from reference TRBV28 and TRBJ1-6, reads DVKVTQSSRYLVKRTGEKVFLECVQDMDHENMFWYRQDPGLGLRLIYFSYDVKMKEKGDIPEGYSVSREKKERFSLILESASTNQTSMYLCASRSPGQGNSPLHFGNGTRLTVT.

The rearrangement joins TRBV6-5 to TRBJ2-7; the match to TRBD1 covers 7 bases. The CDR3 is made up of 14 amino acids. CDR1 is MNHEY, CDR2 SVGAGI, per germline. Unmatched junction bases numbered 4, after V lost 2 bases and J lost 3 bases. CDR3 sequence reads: CASSYRTGLYEQYF. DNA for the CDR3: TGTGCCAGCAGTTACAGGACAGGACTCTACGAGCAGTACTTC.

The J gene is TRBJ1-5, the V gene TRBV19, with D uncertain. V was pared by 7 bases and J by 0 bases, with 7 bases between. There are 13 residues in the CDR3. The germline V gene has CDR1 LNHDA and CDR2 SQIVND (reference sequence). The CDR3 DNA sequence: TGTGCCAGTAATGAAATTAGCAATCAGCCCCAGCATTTT. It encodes CASNEISNQPQHF.

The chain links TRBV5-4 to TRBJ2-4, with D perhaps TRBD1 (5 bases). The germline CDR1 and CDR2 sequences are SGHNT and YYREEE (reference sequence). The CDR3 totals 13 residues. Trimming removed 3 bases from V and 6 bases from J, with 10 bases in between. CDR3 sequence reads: CASSSGQLNIQYF. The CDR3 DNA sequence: TGTGCCAGCAGCTCCGGACAATTAAACATTCAGTACTTC.

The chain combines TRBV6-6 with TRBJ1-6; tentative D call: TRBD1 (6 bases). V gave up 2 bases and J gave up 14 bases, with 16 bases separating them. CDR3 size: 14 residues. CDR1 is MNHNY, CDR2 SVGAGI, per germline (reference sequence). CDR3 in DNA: TGTGCCAGCAGTTACGGAGGGACAAGGCTGTCCCTCCACTTT. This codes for CASSYGGTRLSLHF.

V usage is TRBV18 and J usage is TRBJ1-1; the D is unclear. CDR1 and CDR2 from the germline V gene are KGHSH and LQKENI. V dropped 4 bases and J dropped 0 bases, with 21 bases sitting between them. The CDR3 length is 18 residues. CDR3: CASSRSFLWADLNTEAFF. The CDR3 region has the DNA TGTGCCAGCTCACGCTCTTTTCTATGGGCGGACCTGAACACTGAAGCTTTCTTT.

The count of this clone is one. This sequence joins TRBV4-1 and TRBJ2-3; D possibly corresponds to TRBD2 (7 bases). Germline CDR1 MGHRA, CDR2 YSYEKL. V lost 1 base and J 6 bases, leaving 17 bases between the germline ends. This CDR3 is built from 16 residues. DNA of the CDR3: TGCGCCAGCAGCCAAGGTCGAGCCCGGGGGGCTGATACGCAGTATTTT. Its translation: CASSQGRARGADTQYF.

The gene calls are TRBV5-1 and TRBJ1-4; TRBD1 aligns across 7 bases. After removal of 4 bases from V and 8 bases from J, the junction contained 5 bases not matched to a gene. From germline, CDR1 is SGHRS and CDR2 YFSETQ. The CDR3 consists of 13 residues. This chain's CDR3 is CASSPQGGEKLFF. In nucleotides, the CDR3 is TGCGCCAGCAGCCCCCAGGGGGGGGAAAAACTGTTTTTT.

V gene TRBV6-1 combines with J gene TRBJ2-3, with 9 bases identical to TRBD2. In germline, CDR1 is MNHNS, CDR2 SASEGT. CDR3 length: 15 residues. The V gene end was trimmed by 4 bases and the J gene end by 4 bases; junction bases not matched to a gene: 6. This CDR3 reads CASSGMGGGADTQYF. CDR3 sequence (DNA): TGTGCCAGCAGTGGGATGGGCGGGGGGGCAGATACGCAGTATTTT.

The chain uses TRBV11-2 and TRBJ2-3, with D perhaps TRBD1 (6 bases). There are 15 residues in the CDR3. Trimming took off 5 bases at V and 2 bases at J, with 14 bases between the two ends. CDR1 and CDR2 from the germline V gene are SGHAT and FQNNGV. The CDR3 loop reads CASSRDRSNTDTQYF. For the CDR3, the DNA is TGTGCCAGCAGCCGAGACAGGAGCAACACAGATACGCAGTATTTT.

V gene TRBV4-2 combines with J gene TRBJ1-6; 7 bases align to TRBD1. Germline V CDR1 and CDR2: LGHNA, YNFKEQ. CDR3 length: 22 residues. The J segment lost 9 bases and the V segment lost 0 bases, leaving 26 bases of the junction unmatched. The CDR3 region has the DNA TGTGCCAGCAGCCAAGAAGTGGTGAGGAGACAGGGTGCTTCCCGTCGTGTTTCACCCCTCCACTTT. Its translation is CASSQEVVRRQGASRRVSPLHF.

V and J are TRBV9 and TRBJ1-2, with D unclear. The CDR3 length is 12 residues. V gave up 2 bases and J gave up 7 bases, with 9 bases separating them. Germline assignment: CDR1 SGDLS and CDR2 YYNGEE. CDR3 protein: CASSVGWSGYTF. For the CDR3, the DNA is TGTGCCAGCAGCGTGGGGTGGTCTGGCTACACCTTC.

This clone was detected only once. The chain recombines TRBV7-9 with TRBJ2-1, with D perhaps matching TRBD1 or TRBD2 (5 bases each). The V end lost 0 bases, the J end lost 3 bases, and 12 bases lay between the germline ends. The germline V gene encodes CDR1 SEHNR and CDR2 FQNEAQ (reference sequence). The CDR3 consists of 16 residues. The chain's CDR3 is CASSLAGDPYYNEQFF. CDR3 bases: TGTGCCAGCAGCTTAGCGGGGGACCCCTACTACAATGAGCAGTTCTTC. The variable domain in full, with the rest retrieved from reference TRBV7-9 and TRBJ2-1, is DTGVSQNPRHKITKRGQNVTFRCDPISEHNRLYWYRQTLGQGPEFLTYFQNEAQLEKSRLLSDRFSAERPKGSFSTLEIQRTEQGDSAMYLCASSLAGDPYYNEQFFGPGTRLTVL.

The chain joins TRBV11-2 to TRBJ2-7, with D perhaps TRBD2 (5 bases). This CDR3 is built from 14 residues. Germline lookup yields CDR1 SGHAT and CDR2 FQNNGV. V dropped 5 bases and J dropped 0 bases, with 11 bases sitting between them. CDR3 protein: CASSPGILSYEQYV. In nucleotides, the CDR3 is TGTGCCAGCAGCCCCGGGATTCTCTCCTACGAGCAGTACGTC.

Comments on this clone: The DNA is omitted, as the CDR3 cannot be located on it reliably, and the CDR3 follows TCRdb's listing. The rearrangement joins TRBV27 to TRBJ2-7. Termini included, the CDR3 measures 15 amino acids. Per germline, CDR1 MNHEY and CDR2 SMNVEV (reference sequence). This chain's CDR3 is CASSFGPGSSYEQYV.

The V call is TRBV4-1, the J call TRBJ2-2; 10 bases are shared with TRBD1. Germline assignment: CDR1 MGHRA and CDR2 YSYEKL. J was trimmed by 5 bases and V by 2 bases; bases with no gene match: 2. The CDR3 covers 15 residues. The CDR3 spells CASSQRTGGTGELFF. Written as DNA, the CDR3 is TGCGCCAGCAGCCAAAGGACAGGGGGGACCGGGGAGCTGTTTTTT.

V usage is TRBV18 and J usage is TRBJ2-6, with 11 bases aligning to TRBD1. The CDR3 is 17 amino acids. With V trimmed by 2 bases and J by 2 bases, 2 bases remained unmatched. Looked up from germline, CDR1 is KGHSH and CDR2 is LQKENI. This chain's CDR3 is CASSPGTGGPGANVLTF. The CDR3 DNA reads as TGTGCCAGCTCACCAGGGACAGGGGGACCTGGGGCCAACGTCCTGACTTTC.

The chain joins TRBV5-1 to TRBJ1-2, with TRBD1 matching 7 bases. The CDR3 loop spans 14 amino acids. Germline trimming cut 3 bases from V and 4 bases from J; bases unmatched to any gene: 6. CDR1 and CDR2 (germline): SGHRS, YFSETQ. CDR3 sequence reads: CASSSQGEAYGYTF. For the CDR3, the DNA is TGCGCCAGCAGCTCCCAGGGGGAGGCCTATGGCTACACCTTC.

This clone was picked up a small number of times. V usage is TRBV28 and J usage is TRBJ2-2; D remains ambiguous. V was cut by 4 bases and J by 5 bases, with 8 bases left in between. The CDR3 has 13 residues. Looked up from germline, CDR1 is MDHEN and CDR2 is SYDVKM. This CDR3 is CASSSRGTGELFF. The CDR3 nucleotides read TGTGCCAGCAGTTCACGTGGGACCGGGGAGCTGTTTTTT.

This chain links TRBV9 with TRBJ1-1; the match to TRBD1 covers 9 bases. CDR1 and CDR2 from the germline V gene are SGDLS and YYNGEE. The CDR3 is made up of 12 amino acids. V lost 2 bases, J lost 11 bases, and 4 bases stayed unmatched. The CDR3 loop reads CASSVGQGRAFF. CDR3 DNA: TGTGCCAGCAGCGTCGGACAGGGGCGGGCTTTCTTT.

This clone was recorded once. DNA of the CDR3: TGCGCCAGCGGAACAGGGAGTGAACGGGACGGCTACACCTTC. Amino acid sequence: CASGTGSERDGYTF. The rearrangement links TRBV5-1 to TRBJ1-2; TRBD1 might be the D (6 bases). The germline V and J ends were trimmed by 7 bases and 8 bases, with 21 bases remaining between them. The CDR3 spans 14 residues. Germline values: CDR1 SGHRS, CDR2 YFSETQ.

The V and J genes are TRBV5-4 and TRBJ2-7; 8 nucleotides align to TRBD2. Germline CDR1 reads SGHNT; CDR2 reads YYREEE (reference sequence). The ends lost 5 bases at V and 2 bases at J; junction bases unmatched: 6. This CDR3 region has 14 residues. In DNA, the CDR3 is TGTGCCAGCAGTCTTACTAGCGGTCCCTACGAGCAGTACTTC. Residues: CASSLTSGPYEQYF. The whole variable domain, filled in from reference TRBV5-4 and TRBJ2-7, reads ETGVTQSPTHLIKTRGQQVTLRCSSQSGHNTVSWYQQALGQGPQFIFQYYREEENGRGNFPPRFSGLQFPNYSSELNVNALELDDSALYLCASSLTSGPYEQYFGPGTRLTVT.